This T cell receptor (beta chain) was captured by sequencing in a study of response to subunit inactivated influenza vaccine. CDR1 DFQATT and CDR2 SNEGSKA come from the germline V gene (reference sequence). This CDR3 comprises 14 residues. Via MiXCR, TCRdb re-called the RT-PCR reads, giving one row per CDR3 protein. The profile covers about 610,000 distinct CDR3 sequences, with around 15% appearing a single time and around 10% taken by the ten largest. General study points: A suggestion made by the authors is that each seasonal influenza vaccination recruits few new T cells.

As regards this clonotype: The antigen is not known.

The chain couples TRBV20-1 to TRBJ1-1; maybe TRBD1 (6 bases). The source was PBMCs from blood, collected 11 to 12 days after vaccination. The receptor comes from a man in his forties or fifties who received an inactivated influenza vaccine. The CDR3 nucleotides read TGCGCCCAGCCCAGGGGCAGCTTGAACACTGAAGCTTTCTTT. Its translation: CAQPRGSLNTEAFF.